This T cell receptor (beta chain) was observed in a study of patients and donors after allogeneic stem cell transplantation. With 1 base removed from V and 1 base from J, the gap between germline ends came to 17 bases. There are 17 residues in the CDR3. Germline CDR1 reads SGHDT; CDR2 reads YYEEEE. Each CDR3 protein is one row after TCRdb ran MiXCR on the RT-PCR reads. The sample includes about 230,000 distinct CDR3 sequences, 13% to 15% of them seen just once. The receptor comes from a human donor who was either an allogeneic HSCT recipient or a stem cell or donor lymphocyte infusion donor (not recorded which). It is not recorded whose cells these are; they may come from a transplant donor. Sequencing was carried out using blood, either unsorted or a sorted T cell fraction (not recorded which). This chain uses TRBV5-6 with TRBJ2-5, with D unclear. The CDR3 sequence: CASSLLGIRRSQETQYF. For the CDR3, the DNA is TGTGCCAGCAGCTTGTTGGGCATTAGGCGAAGCCAAGAGACCCAGTACTTC. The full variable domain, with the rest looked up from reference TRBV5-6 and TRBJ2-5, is DAGVTQSPTHLIKTRGQQVTLRCSPKSGHDTVSWYQQALGQGPQFIFQYYEEEERQRGNFPDRFSGHQFPNYSSELNVNALLLGDSALYLCASSLLGIRRSQETQYFGPGTRLLVL.